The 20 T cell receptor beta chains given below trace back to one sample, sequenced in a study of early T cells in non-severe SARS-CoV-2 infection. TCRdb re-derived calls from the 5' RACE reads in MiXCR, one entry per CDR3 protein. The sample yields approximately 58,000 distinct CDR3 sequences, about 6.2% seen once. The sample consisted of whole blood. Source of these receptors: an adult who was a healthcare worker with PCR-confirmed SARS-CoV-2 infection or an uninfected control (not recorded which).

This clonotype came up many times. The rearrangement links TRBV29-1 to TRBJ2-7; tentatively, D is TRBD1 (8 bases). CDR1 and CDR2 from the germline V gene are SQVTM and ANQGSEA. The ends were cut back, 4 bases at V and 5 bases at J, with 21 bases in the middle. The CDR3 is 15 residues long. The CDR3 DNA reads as TGCAGCGTTGTCCCCATGACAGGGGACTATAACGAGCAGTACTTC. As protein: CSVVPMTGDYNEQYF.

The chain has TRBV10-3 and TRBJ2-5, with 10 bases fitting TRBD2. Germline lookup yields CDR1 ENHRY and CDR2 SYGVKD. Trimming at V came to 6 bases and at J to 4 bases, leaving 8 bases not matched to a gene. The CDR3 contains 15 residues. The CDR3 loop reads CAIRAGTSVLETQYF. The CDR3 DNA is TGTGCCATCAGAGCCGGGACTAGCGTTCTAGAGACCCAGTACTTC.

CDR3 amino acids: CASSLGAGTGGFGELFF. The DNA for the CDR3 is TGTGCCAGCAGCTTAGGAGCTGGGACAGGGGGCTTCGGGGAGCTGTTTTTT. The chain combines TRBV7-8 with TRBJ2-2; 12 bases align to TRBD1. Germline values: CDR1 SGHVS, CDR2 FQNEAQ. The CDR3 extends over 17 amino acids. Trimming cost V 1 base and J 7 bases; bases outside gene matches: 7.

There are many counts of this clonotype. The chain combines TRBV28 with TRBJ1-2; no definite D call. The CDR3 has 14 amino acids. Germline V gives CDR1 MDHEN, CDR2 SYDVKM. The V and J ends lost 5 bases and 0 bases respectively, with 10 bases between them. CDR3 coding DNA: TGTGCCAGCAGTGCAACACCTGCTAACTATGGCTACACCTTC. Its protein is CASSATPANYGYTF.

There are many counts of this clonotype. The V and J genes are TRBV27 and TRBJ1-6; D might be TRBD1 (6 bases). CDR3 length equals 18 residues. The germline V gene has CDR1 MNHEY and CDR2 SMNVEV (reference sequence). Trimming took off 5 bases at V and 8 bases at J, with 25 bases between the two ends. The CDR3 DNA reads TGTGCCAGCAGTCCTAAATCCCCCTTCTGGGGGCGTGATTCACCCCTCCACTTT. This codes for CASSPKSPFWGRDSPLHF.

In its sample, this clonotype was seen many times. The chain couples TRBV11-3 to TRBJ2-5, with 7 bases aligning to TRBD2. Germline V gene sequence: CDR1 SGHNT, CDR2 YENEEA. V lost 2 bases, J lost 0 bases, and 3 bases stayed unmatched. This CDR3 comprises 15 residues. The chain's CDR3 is CASSLRRGYQETQYF. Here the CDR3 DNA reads TGTGCCAGCAGCTTAAGGCGGGGGTACCAAGAGACCCAGTACTTC.

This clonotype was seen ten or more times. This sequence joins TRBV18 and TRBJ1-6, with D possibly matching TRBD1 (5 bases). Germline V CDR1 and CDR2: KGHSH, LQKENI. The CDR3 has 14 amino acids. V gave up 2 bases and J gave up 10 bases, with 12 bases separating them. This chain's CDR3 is CASSPTQGQSPLHF. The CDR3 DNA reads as TGTGCCAGCTCACCAACTCAGGGCCAATCACCCCTCCACTTT.

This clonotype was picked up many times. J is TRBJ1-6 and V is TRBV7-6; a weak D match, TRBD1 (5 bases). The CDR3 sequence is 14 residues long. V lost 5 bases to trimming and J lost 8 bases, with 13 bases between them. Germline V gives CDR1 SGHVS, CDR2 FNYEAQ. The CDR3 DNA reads TGTGCCAGCAGCCAATTCGGGGGTGATTCACCCCTCCACTTT. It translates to CASSQFGGDSPLHF.

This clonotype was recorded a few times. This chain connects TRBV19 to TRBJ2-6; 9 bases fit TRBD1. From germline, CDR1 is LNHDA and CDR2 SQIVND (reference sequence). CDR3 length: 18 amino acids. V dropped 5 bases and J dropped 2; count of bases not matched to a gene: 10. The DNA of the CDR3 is TGTGCCAGTAGTCCCCGGGACAGGGTGTTGCCTGGGGCCAACGTCCTGACTTTC. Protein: CASSPRDRVLPGANVLTF.

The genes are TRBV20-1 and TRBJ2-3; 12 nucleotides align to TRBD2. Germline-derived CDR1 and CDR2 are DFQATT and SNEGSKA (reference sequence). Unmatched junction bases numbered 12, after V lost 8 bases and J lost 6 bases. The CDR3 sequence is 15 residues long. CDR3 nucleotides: TGCAGTCCCCCTTGGACTAGCGGGGAAACGGATACGCAGTATTTT. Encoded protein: CSPPWTSGETDTQYF.

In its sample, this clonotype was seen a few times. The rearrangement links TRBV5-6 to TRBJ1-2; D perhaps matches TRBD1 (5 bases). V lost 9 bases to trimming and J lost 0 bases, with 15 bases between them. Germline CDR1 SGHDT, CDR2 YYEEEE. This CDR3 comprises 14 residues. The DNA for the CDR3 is TGTGCCACCGCCGCAGGGAATACTAACTATGGCTACACCTTC. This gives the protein CATAAGNTNYGYTF.

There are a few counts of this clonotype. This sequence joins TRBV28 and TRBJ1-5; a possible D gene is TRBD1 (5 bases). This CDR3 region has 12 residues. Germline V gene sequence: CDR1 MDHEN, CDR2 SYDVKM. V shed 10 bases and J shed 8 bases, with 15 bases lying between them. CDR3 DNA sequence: TGTGCCACCCGGACACCCCCTAAGCCCCAGCATTTT. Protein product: CATRTPPKPQHF.

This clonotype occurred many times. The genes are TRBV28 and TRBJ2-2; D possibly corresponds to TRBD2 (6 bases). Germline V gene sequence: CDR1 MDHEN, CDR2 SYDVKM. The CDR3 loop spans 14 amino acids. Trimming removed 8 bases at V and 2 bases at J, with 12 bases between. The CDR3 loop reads CASRDGLNTGELFF. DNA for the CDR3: TGTGCCAGCCGGGACGGACTAAACACCGGGGAGCTGTTTTTT. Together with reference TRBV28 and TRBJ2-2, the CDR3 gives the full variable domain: DVKVTQSSRYLVKRTGEKVFLECVQDMDHENMFWYRQDPGLGLRLIYFSYDVKMKEKGDIPEGYSVSREKKERFSLILESASTNQTSMYLCASRDGLNTGELFFGEGSRLTVL.

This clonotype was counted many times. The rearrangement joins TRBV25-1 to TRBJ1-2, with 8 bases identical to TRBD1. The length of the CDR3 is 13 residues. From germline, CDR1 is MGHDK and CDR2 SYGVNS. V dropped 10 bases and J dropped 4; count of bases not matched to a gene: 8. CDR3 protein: CATSTGDGYGYTF. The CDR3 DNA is TGTGCCACCTCGACAGGGGACGGCTATGGCTACACCTTC.

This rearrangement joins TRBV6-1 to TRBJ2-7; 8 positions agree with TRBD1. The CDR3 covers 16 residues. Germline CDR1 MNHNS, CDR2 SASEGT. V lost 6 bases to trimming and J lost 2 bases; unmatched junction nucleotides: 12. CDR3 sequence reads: CASRRVSGTGPYEQYF. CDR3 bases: TGTGCCAGCAGGAGGGTATCCGGGACAGGTCCCTACGAGCAGTACTTC.

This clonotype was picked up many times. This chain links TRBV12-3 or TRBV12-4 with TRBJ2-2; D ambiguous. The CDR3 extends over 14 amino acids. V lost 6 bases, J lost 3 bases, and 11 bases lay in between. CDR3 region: CASSQLVYTGELFF. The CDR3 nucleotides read TGTGCCAGCAGCCAGCTCGTTTACACCGGGGAGCTGTTTTTT.

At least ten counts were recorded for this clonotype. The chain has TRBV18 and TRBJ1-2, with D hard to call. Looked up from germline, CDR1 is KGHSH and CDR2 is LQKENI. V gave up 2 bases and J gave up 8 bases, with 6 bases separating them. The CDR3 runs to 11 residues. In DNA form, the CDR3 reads TGTGCCAGCTCACCAGGAGGCGGCTACACCTTC. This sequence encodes CASSPGGGYTF.

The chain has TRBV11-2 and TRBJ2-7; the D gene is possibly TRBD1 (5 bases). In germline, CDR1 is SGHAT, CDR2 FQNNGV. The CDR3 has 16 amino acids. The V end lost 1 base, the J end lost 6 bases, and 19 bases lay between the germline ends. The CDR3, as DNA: TGTGCCAGCAGCTTAGGTAGTAGTTCGGCAGGGCGCGAGCAGTACTTC. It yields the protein CASSLGSSSAGREQYF.

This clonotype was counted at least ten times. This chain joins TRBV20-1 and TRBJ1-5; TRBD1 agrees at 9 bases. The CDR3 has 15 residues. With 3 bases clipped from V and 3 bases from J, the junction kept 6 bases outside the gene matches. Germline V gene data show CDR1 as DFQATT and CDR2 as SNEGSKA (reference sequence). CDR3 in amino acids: CSASRTGDDNQPQHF. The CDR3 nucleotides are TGCAGTGCTAGTCGGACAGGGGACGACAATCAGCCCCAGCATTTT.

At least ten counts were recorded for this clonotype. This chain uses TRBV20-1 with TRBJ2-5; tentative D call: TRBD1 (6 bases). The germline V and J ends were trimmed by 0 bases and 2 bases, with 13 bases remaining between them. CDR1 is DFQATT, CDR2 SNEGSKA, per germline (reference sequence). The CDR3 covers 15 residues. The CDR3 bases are TGCAGTGCTAGAGAGTTTCTGGGGGCACAAGAGACCCAGTACTTC. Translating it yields CSAREFLGAQETQYF.